Listed below are T cell receptor beta chains from one sample, sequenced in a study of blood T cell repertoires in COVID-19. Sequencing used immunoSEQ multiplex PCR; TCRdb keeps in-frame clones, though not all of them. The sample lists tens of thousands of clones; about four fifths were seen once. Material for sequencing was peripheral blood. These receptors were obtained from a woman in her sixties or seventies with acute or convalescent COVID-19. The CDR3 runs from the conserved cysteine through the conserved F or W. A D gene is named only where the DNA matches it firmly. Size tells how often a clone was seen (once, few, many) or the class of an expanded clone, and some rows leave it out.

few	TRBV28	TRBD1	TRBJ2-7	TGTGCCAGCAGTCCTCCAGGGGGCGAGCAGTACTTC	CASSPPGGEQYF
NA	TRBV5-1	NA	TRBJ2-5	TGCGCCAGCAGCCGCGATCTAGAAGAAGAGACCCAGTACTTC	CASSRDLEEETQYF
NA	TRBV6-5	NA	TRBJ1-5	TGTGCCAGCAGTTATTCGTTCAGGGGAAATCAGCCCCAGCATTTT	CASSYSFRGNQPQHF
NA	TRBV9	TRBD1	TRBJ2-3	TGTGCCAGCAGCGGGGGACAGGGATTAGATACGCAGTATTTT	CASSGGQGLDTQYF
NA	TRBV5-1	NA	TRBJ1-1	TGCGCCAGCAGCCCATTTCAGACAGCCAACACTGAAGCTTTCTTT	CASSPFQTANTEAFF
NA	TRBV6-5	TRBD1	TRBJ1-6	TGTGCCAGCAGGGGGGACAGGGGGCATTCACCCCTCCACTTT	CASRGDRGHSPLHF
NA	TRBV6-5	NA	TRBJ1-1	TGTGCCAGCAGTTACGGGGGGAGGAACACTGAAGCTTTCTTT	CASSYGGRNTEAFF
NA	TRBV19	TRBD1	TRBJ1-5	TGTGCCAGTAGCTCCTCCGGGACAGAATATAGCAATCAGCCCCAGCATTTT	CASSSSGTEYSNQPQHF
NA	TRBV6-1	TRBD2	TRBJ2-1	TGTGCCAGCAGTGAACGGACTAGCGGGAAAAATGAGCAGTTCTTC	CASSERTSGKNEQFF
NA	TRBV2	NA	TRBJ2-2	TGTGCCAGCACTATACAGGGTATGAACACCGGGGAGCTGTTTTTT	CASTIQGMNTGELFF
NA	TRBV18	TRBD2	TRBJ2-1	TGTGCCAGCTCACCACCGGGAGGAGCGGGGGGGCCAGGGAGACGGACTGAGCAGTTCTTC	CASSPPGGAGGPGRRTEQFF
NA	TRBV5-5	TRBD1	TRBJ1-6	TGTGCCAGCAGCTTGAGGGACAGGGTTTCACCCCTCCACTTT	CASSLRDRVSPLHF
NA	TRBV19	NA	TRBJ1-1	TGTGCCAGTAGTGTCAGGGTCACTGAAGCTTTCTTT	CASSVRVTEAFF
NA	TRBV13	TRBD1	TRBJ2-7	TGTGCCAGCAGCTCCCCCGGGACAGGGGCCGTCGAGCAGTACTTC	CASSSPGTGAVEQYF
once	TRBV28	TRBD2	TRBJ2-7	TGTGCCAGCAGCTCGGGGGGAGGGGCAGATGTGTACGAGCAGTACTTC	CASSSGGGADVYEQYF
NA	TRBV7-2	NA	TRBJ2-5	TGTGCCAGCAGCTTAGGGTCCGGACTAAGACAAGAGACCCAGTACTTC	CASSLGSGLRQETQYF
NA	TRBV3-1/TRBV3-2	NA	TRBJ1-5	TGTGCCAGCAGCCAGGAGGGTCAGCCCCAGCATTTT	CASSQEGQPQHF
NA	TRBV11-2	NA	TRBJ1-2	TGTGCCAGCAGCTTCACAGGGATGTACTATGGCTACACCTTC	CASSFTGMYYGYTF
NA	TRBV6-1	TRBD1	TRBJ2-1	TGTGCCAGCAGTGACCGGACAGGGTGGGGTGAGCAGTTCTTC	CASSDRTGWGEQFF
NA	TRBV5-6	NA	TRBJ1-2	TGTGCCAGCAGGGGACTGAACTATGGCTACACCTTC	CASRGLNYGYTF
NA	TRBV3-1/TRBV3-2	NA	TRBJ2-1	TGTGCCAGCAGCCAAGGGCGGCCCTACAATGAGCAGTTCTTC	CASSQGRPYNEQFF
NA	TRBV5-1	TRBD1	TRBJ1-4	TGCGCCAGCAGCTTAGGGACAGCTAATGAAAAACTGTTTTTT	CASSLGTANEKLFF
NA	TRBV30	NA	TRBJ1-5	TGTGCCTGGAGTGTAATAGGGGGAGTAAATCAGCCCCAGCATTTT	CAWSVIGGVNQPQHF
NA	TRBV7-3	NA	TRBJ2-1	TGTGCCAGCAGCTTAAACAGGCCCGCCGGCAATGAGCAGTTCTTC	CASSLNRPAGNEQFF